This is a list of T cell receptor beta chains from one sample in a study of cytomegalovirus exposure and HLA in healthy donors. Repertoires were generated with immunoSEQ multiplex PCR, while TCRdb's copy carries only in-frame clones and drops some. The sample shows around 99,000 clones, 77% of them seen only once. Sequencing was done on a sample of PBMCs. These receptors were obtained from a male donor in good health and CMV-seronegative. The CDR3 runs from the conserved cysteine through the conserved F or W. D genes are given only for firm matches. Size tells how often a clone was seen (once, few, many) or the class of an expanded clone, and some rows leave it out.

J	D	V	length	size	DNA	CDR3
TRBJ2-1	TRBD2	TRBV6-5	15	few	TGTGCCAGCACCGAGACTAGCGGGGCTTACAATGAGCAGTTCTTC	CASTETSGAYNEQFF
TRBJ2-5	.	TRBV11-2	13	.	TGTGCCAGCAGCTTAGAACGGCAAGAGACCCAGTACTTC	CASSLERQETQYF
TRBJ1-3	TRBD1	TRBV5-1	17	.	TGCGCCAGCAGCTTGGCCGGGACAGGGAATACTGGAAACACCATATATTTT	CASSLAGTGNTGNTIYF
TRBJ2-5	TRBD1	TRBV6-1	13	.	TGTGCCAGCAGCGGTGTGGGACAGGGTGACCAGTACTTC	CASSGVGQGDQYF
TRBJ1-1	.	TRBV6-5	13	.	TGTGCCAGCAAAAGGGGGACAAACACTGAAGCTTTCTTT	CASKRGTNTEAFF
TRBJ2-7	.	TRBV7-3	13	.	TGTGCCAGCAGCTCTCTTTCTACCTACGAGCAGTACTTC	CASSSLSTYEQYF
TRBJ2-1	TRBD2	TRBV4-1	15	.	TGCGCCAGCAGCCTGCCGACTAGCGGGATCAATGAGCAGTTCTTC	CASSLPTSGINEQFF
TRBJ2-1	TRBD2	TRBV19	21	.	TGTGCCAGTAGTATAGAGAGGCGAGGGCTAGCGGGAGGTCTATACTACAATGAGCAGTTCTTC	CASSIERRGLAGGLYYNEQFF
TRBJ2-7	.	TRBV5-6	14	.	TGTGCCAGCAGCTTGATGGCGGAGGGATACGAGCAGTACTTC	CASSLMAEGYEQYF
TRBJ1-5	.	TRBV28	13	few	TGTGCCAGCAGTTTAGTCGTCAATCAGCCCCAGCATTTT	CASSLVVNQPQHF
TRBJ2-5	TRBD2	TRBV28	14	few	TGTGCCAGCACAGGACTAGCGGGAGTCGAGACCCAGTACTTC	CASTGLAGVETQYF
TRBJ1-3	TRBD1	TRBV29-1	14	once	TGCAGCGCCGAACAGGGGGCAACTGGAAACACCATATATTTT	CSAEQGATGNTIYF
TRBJ2-1	TRBD1	TRBV5-1	15	few	TGCGCCAGCAGCTTGTCCACAGGGGTATACAATGAGCAGTTCTTC	CASSLSTGVYNEQFF
TRBJ2-5	TRBD2	TRBV28	12	.	TGTGCCGCCAGCGGGAGCCGGGAGACCCAGTACTTC	CAASGSRETQYF
TRBJ2-7	TRBD2	TRBV7-9	16	once	TGTGCCAGCAGTCCCCGTAGCGGGAGGGCTACCTACGAGCAGTACTTC	CASSPRSGRATYEQYF
TRBJ2-1	.	TRBV5-4	14	.	TGTGCCAGCAGCGGGTCAGGGGATATCAATGAGCAGTTCTTC	CASSGSGDINEQFF
TRBJ2-1	TRBD2	TRBV6-4	15	.	TGTGCCAGCAGTGATACGGGCGGGAGTAGTAATGAGCAGTTCTTC	CASSDTGGSSNEQFF
TRBJ1-2	.	TRBV4-1	15	.	TGCGCCAGCAGCCAAGAGGACAGCGCTAACTATGGCTACACCTTC	CASSQEDSANYGYTF
TRBJ1-2	.	TRBV9	11	.	TGTGCCAGCACTTACTCCGGGGGCTACACCTTC	CASTYSGGYTF
TRBJ1-4	.	TRBV27	14	.	TGTGCCAGCAGTTTACAACCTGCAACTACAAAACTGTTTTTT	CASSLQPATTKLFF
TRBJ2-7	TRBD2	TRBV27	21	.	TGTGCCAGCAGGTTGAGGAACTCGGGACTAGCGGGAGGCAACCTCTCCTACGAGCAGTACTTC	CASRLRNSGLAGGNLSYEQYF
TRBJ2-2	.	TRBV29-1	15	.	TGCAGCGTTGTAAAACATTACGCGAACACCGGGGAGCTGTTTTTT	CSVVKHYANTGELFF
TRBJ1-1	.	TRBV29-1	12	few	TGCAGCGTTGTACAGGGAGAAACTGAAGCTTTCTTT	CSVVQGETEAFF
TRBJ1-1	.	TRBV6-5	13	few	TGTGCCAGCAGTTACTCGTCTTTCACTGAAGCTTTCTTT	CASSYSSFTEAFF
TRBJ2-7	.	TRBV27	16	.	TGTGCCAGCAGTTTCCTCGGGTTTTCGAGCTCCTACGAGCAGTACTTC	CASSFLGFSSSYEQYF
TRBJ2-3	TRBD2	TRBV7-9	19	.	TGTGCCAGCAGCACGGGACTAGCGGGGACCCGACTCAGCACAGATACGCAGTATTTT	CASSTGLAGTRLSTDTQYF
TRBJ1-5	.	TRBV6-1	17	.	TGTGCCAGCAGTGAGGGCCAGGGAGGGAATAGCAATCAGCCCCAGCATTTT	CASSEGQGGNSNQPQHF
TRBJ2-1	.	TRBV2	17	.	TGTGCCAGCAGTGCCATGCCCGGGACTGCCTCCTACAATGAGCAGTTCTTC	CASSAMPGTASYNEQFF
TRBJ2-7	TRBD1	TRBV27	14	.	TGTGCCAGCAGTTTTTACAGGGGGCCCTACGAGCAGTACTTC	CASSFYRGPYEQYF
TRBJ2-2	.	TRBV10-3	13	.	TGTGCCATCAAGCGGACGACCACCGGGGAGCTGTTTTTT	CAIKRTTTGELFF
TRBJ2-3	.	TRBV30	14	.	TGTGCCTGGAGTGGACGGGGAGACACAGATACGCAGTATTTT	CAWSGRGDTDTQYF
TRBJ1-1	TRBD1	TRBV9	14	few	TGTGCCAGCAGCGTAGGTGGACAGGGATTCGAAGCTTTCTTT	CASSVGGQGFEAFF
TRBJ1-5	TRBD1	TRBV7-9	16	.	TGTGCCAGCAGCTCCGGGACAGGCAGCGGCAATCAGCCCCAGCATTTT	CASSSGTGSGNQPQHF
TRBJ1-1	.	TRBV11-3	13	once	TGTGCCAGCAGCTTACGCGGATACACTGAAGCTTTCTTT	CASSLRGYTEAFF
TRBJ2-2	TRBD1	TRBV15	20	.	TGTGCCACCAGCAGACAGTCGAGACAGGGGTTATGGGTTCACACCGGGGAGCTGTTTTTT	CATSRQSRQGLWVHTGELFF
TRBJ2-2	TRBD1	TRBV10-1	16	once	TGCGCCAGCAGTGAGTTGTCGGGACAGCTAACCGGGGAGCTGTTTTTT	CASSELSGQLTGELFF
TRBJ2-6	TRBD1	TRBV6-4	19	.	TGTGCCAGCAGTGGGCCCGGGACAGGGTCGTATTCTGGGGCCAACGTCCTGACTTTC	CASSGPGTGSYSGANVLTF
TRBJ2-6	.	TRBV19	18	.	TGTGCCAGTAGTATAGAGGGTGGGGGGAGGCATGGGGCCAACGTCCTGACTTTC	CASSIEGGGRHGANVLTF
TRBJ2-5	.	TRBV9	16	.	TGTGCCAGCAGCGTAGGGAGCGGAGGAGTATTGGAGACCCAGTACTTC	CASSVGSGGVLETQYF
TRBJ2-2	.	TRBV27	13	.	TGTGCCAGCAGTACAAGTATTTTCGGGGAGCTGTTTTTT	CASSTSIFGELFF
TRBJ1-1	.	TRBV7-9	12	.	TGTGCCAGCAGCTTAGAACTGACTGAAGCTTTCTTT	CASSLELTEAFF
TRBJ2-2	TRBD1	TRBV5-5	14	.	TGTGCCAGCAGCGCGGGACAGGGTTCCGGGGAGCTGTTTTTT	CASSAGQGSGELFF
TRBJ2-3	.	TRBV10-3	15	.	TGTGCCATCAGTAGGCCGGGACAAAGCACAGATACGCAGTATTTT	CAISRPGQSTDTQYF
TRBJ1-2	.	TRBV15	13	once	TGTGCCACCCGGGACTCCGACCGCTATGGCTACACCTTC	CATRDSDRYGYTF
TRBJ2-3	.	TRBV5-1	16	.	TGCGCCAGCAGTTCCGGGCGGGGGCGCGGCACAGATACGCAGTATTTT	CASSSGRGRGTDTQYF
TRBJ2-1	TRBD1	TRBV14	16	few	TGTGCCAGCAGCCATCAACTCGGGACAGCCTACAATGAGCAGTTCTTC	CASSHQLGTAYNEQFF
TRBJ2-1	TRBD1	TRBV7-2	14	few	TGTGCCAGCAGCCGCGGACAGGGGGCATATGAGCAGTTCTTC	CASSRGQGAYEQFF
TRBJ2-7	.	TRBV30	15	.	TGTGCCTGGAGTGCCCCATTGACAGAAGCCTACGAGCAGTACTTC	CAWSAPLTEAYEQYF
TRBJ2-7	TRBD1	TRBV6-5	14	few	TGTGCCAGCAGCGTCGGACAGGGGTCCTACGAGCAGTACTTC	CASSVGQGSYEQYF
TRBJ1-5	.	TRBV28	17	.	TGTGCCAGCAGCCCCCCCGACAAGGGAGTGAGCAATCAGCCCCAGCATTTT	CASSPPDKGVSNQPQHF
TRBJ2-5	.	TRBV5-8	15	.	TGTGCCAGCACCCCCTCGGGGGGCGCCGGGGAGACCCAGTACTTC	CASTPSGGAGETQYF
TRBJ2-7	TRBD2	TRBV10-1	18	few	TGCGCCAGCAGTGAGTCCCGGACTAGCGGGAGGTCGCGAGACGAGCAGTACTTC	CASSESRTSGRSRDEQYF
TRBJ2-3	TRBD2	TRBV5-5	16	few	TGTGCCAGCAGCATCGGGACTAGCGGGAGAGGGGATACGCAGTATTTT	CASSIGTSGRGDTQYF
TRBJ1-1	TRBD1	TRBV20-1	11	.	TGCAGTGCCGACAGGGAGACTGAAGCTTTCTTT	CSADRETEAFF
TRBJ2-4	TRBD1	TRBV28	14	.	TGTGCCAGCAGTTCCTCAGGGGGCCGGGACATTCAGTACTTC	CASSSSGGRDIQYF